This T cell receptor (beta chain) was sequenced during a study of T cells in Graves' hyperthyroidism and ophthalmopathy. Graves' hyperthyroidism showing no ophthalmopathy progression within 18 months was considered stable. Orbital computed tomography, thyroid ultrasound, serum thyroxine and TRAb, and clinical symptoms together informed the diagnoses. Study observations and caveats: The model identified upcoming ophthalmopathy a median approximately six months ahead of onset. Most thyroid-expanded clonotypes above 0.001 were also found in blood.

There were TCR beta CDR3 regions amplified from RNA transcripts. RT-PCR in the first round (using the HTBI primer set) targeted the TCR CDR3. TCRdb redid the calling of the multiplex PCR reads with MiXCR, one entry per CDR3 protein. The sample has roughly 570,000 distinct CDR3 sequences, roughly 50% seen once; the top ten hold approximately 8.4%. This clonotype was detected once. Its matching antigen is unknown. Germline-derived CDR1 and CDR2 are DFQATT and SNEGSKA (reference sequence). V lost 4 bases, J lost 4 bases, and 7 bases stayed unmatched. CDR3 length equals 15 residues. The V and J genes are TRBV20-1 and TRBJ2-7; 13 nucleotides align to TRBD2. This TCR was recovered from a woman aged 18-29 years with Graves' hyperthyroidism. What was sequenced was peripheral blood or thyroid tissue (not recorded which). DNA for the CDR3: TGCAGTGCTAACCCGGGACTAGCGGGAATGTACGAGCAGTACTTC. Protein product: CSANPGLAGMYEQYF.